This T cell receptor (beta chain) was found in a study of CD8 T cells in Susac syndrome. Reverse transcription of roughly 0.5 to 1 ug RNA used random hexamers. Multiplex PCR with immunoSEQ amplified the TCR beta CDR3 across 54 Vbeta and 13 Jbeta. MiXCR, applied by TCRdb to the immunoSEQ multiplex PCR reads, yields one record per CDR3 protein. This table has hundreds of thousands of distinct CDR3 sequences, 90% to 95% appearing once. Sequencing of TCR beta drew on CD8+ and CD4+ T cells from blood. Patients with stable or active relapsing-remitting disease, all of them treatment-naive, made up the multiple sclerosis controls. Bulk CD8+ and CD4+ cells came from magnetic negative isolation; CD8+ TEMRA by FACS. V dropped 5 bases and J dropped 7; count of bases not matched to a gene: 9. Germline CDR1 reads DFQATT; CDR2 reads SNEGSKA (reference sequence). The CDR3 loop spans 13 amino acids.

This sequence joins TRBV20-1 and TRBJ1-2; 8 nucleotides line up with TRBD1. Sequencing was performed on CD4+ T cells from PBMCs. The clonotype originates from a human donor with multiple sclerosis. The CDR3 protein is CSAPRTGRRGYTF. In DNA form, the CDR3 reads TGCAGTGCTCCAAGGACAGGGCGGCGTGGCTACACCTTC.